What follows are 9 T cell receptor beta chains derived from one specimen sequenced in a study of T cell clonality in common variable immunodeficiency. Sequencing used immunoSEQ multiplex PCR; TCRdb keeps in-frame clones, though not all of them. Observed in the sample are approximately 34,000 clones, none of them singletons. The sequenced sample consisted of peripheral blood mononuclear cells. The origin of the receptors is a person aged 18 to 75 in good health.

There are many counts of this clone. The read finishes 3 residues shy of the CDR3 end, and the germline J gene is used to complete it. The V gene is TRBV6-2 or TRBV6-3, the J gene TRBJ1-5; weak D call: TRBD1 (5 bases). Germline CDR1 reads MNHEY; CDR2 reads SVGEGT. CDR3 size: 12 residues. Trimming took off 6 bases at V and 6 bases at J, with 9 bases between the two ends. This CDR3 reads CASSQGSQPQHF. CDR3 DNA (partial): TGTGCCAGCAGCCAGGGCTCTCAGCCC.

This clone was found many times. The read falls 3 residues short of the CDR3 end, and the missing part is taken from the germline J gene. V and J are TRBV19 and TRBJ2-3, with 10 nucleotides matching TRBD2. Looked up from germline, CDR1 is LNHDA and CDR2 is SQIVND (reference sequence). The CDR3 has 15 residues. With 5 bases clipped from V and 3 bases from J, the junction kept 5 bases outside the gene matches. CDR3 DNA, as far as it was read: TGTGCCAGTAGTCCCCAACTAGCGGGGACAGATACG. Amino acid sequence: CASSPQLAGTDT. The full-length CDR3 reads as CASSPQLAGTDTQYF.

Concerning this clone itself: The DNA ends 3 residues before the CDR3 does, and the rest of the CDR3 is filled in from the germline J gene. This chain links TRBV19 with TRBJ1-5; D not certain. The CDR3 length is 15 residues. Trimming cost V 3 bases and J 0 bases, with 9 bases left between them. Germline V gene lookup returns CDR1 LNHDA and CDR2 SQIVND (reference sequence). The sequenced part of the CDR3 DNA is TGTGCCAGTAGTATTACAGAATTTAGCAATCAGCCC. Translating it yields CASSITEFSNQP. In full, the CDR3 reads CASSITEFSNQPQHF.

This clone was counted ten times or more. The CDR3 end is not reached by the read, which stops 3 residues before it; the germline J gene fills it in. The chain recombines TRBV20-1 with TRBJ2-3; tentatively, D is TRBD2 (6 bases). This CDR3 spans 15 amino acids. Trimming removed 3 bases from V and 0 bases from J, with 13 bases in between. The germline gives CDR1 DFQATT, CDR2 SNEGSKA (reference sequence). The CDR3 bases that were read are TGCAGTGCTAGCGAGGACTACCGTAGCACAGATACG. Its translation: CSASEDYRSTDT. The complete CDR3 protein is CSASEDYRSTDTQYF.

This clone appeared many times. The missing CDR3 end, 3 residues past where the read stops, is filled in from the germline J gene. This chain links TRBV10-3 with TRBJ1-3, with D unresolved. V lost 3 bases to trimming and J lost 0 bases, with 9 bases between them. CDR3 length equals 15 residues. CDR1 and CDR2 from the germline V gene are ENHRY and SYGVKD. The CDR3 protein is CAISDIVSSGNTIYF. The sequenced CDR3 bases are TGTGCCATCAGTGATATAGTTAGCTCTGGAAACACC.

The sample holds many counts of this clone. The read terminates 3 residues before the CDR3 end, so the remaining end is supplied by the germline J gene. The chain joins TRBV2 to TRBJ2-1, with 9 bases that match TRBD2. This CDR3 region has 16 residues. Losses at the gene ends were 1 base for V and 4 bases for J; bases not matched to a gene: 5. CDR1 and CDR2 from the germline V gene are SNHLY and FYNNEI. The CDR3 is CASSEVGLAGYNEQFF. The DNA read from the CDR3 is TGTGCCAGCAGTGAAGTTGGGCTAGCGGGATACAATGAG.

This clone was seen many times. The read ends 3 residues before the CDR3 terminus; that terminus is restored from the germline J gene. This rearrangement joins TRBV20-1 to TRBJ2-3, with TRBD2 matching over 9 bases. The V gene's germline CDR1 is DFQATT and CDR2 SNEGSKA (reference sequence). CDR3 length: 14 amino acids. V gave up 5 bases and J gave up 0 bases; unmatched junction bases: 3. CDR3 region: CSAGLASSTDTQYF. The covered CDR3 bases are TGCAGTGCTGGACTAGCGTCTAGCACAGATACG.

There are many counts of this clone. Read data end 3 residues before the CDR3 end; the end is taken from the germline J gene. This chain uses TRBV20-1 with TRBJ1-1; 9 nucleotides agree with TRBD1. There are 15 residues in the CDR3. Germline assignment: CDR1 DFQATT and CDR2 SNEGSKA (reference sequence). V was clipped by 4 bases and J by 6 bases; unmatched bases: 12. The CDR3 bases that were read are TGCAGTGCTACCAATCCCGGGACAGGGAGAGCTGAA. Its translation: CSATNPGTGRAE. The complete CDR3 reads CSATNPGTGRAEAFF.

This clone was observed at least ten times. The read comes to an end 3 residues before the CDR3 does, leaving the germline J gene to fill in the end. The J gene is TRBJ1-6, the V gene TRBV7-9, with no clear D. Trimming stripped 2 bases from V and 10 bases from J, with 6 bases between. The CDR3 is 12 residues long. In germline, CDR1 is SEHNR, CDR2 FQNEAQ (reference sequence). The sequenced CDR3 bases are TGTGCCAGCAGCTTAAGCCGGTCACCC. This codes for CASSLSRSP. The CDR3 in its entirety is CASSLSRSPLHF.